This T cell receptor (beta chain) originates from a study of blood T cell repertoires in COVID-19. The method was immunoSEQ multiplex PCR; TCRdb's version includes in-frame clones alone and lacks a portion of them. The sample contains hundreds of thousands of clones, 85% to 90% of which appear only once. This CDR3 region has 15 residues. Germline loops: CDR1 LNHNV, CDR2 YYDKDF (reference sequence). With 0 bases removed from V and 1 base from J, the gap between germline ends came to 7 bases. J is TRBJ2-1 and V is TRBV15; D remains unclear. Sequenced material: PBMCs or T cells enriched from blood (not recorded which). The source of this sequence is a man aged 30-40 years who had recovered from COVID-19. The CDR3 coding sequence is TGTGCCACCAGCAGAGATGGGCGATCCTACAATGAGCAGTTCTTC. It codes for CATSRDGRSYNEQFF.